The 16 T cell receptor beta chains given below trace back to one sample, sequenced in a study of graft-versus-host responses after intestinal transplantation. The data were produced by immunoSEQ multiplex PCR, yet TCRdb's version contains in-frame clones alone and is incomplete. This table holds approximately 23,000 clones, about 45% found once. Responders (approximately 200,000, CFSE-labeled) were co-plated with approximately 200,000 irradiated, violet-dye-labeled stimulators. This material consisted of alloreactive CD8+ T cells from a mixed lymphocyte reaction culture, taken before transplantation. Subset described: CFSE-low proliferating T cells sorted from approximately 6-day pre-transplant mixed lymphocyte reaction (GvH or HvG direction). These receptors all stem from a human patient who was an organ donor for intestinal transplantation.

The V and J genes are TRBV14 and TRBJ2-1; D gene ambiguous. Germline CDR1 and CDR2: SGHDN and FVKESK. V dropped 4 bases and J dropped 7 bases, with 14 bases sitting between them. The CDR3 runs 14 residues. This CDR3 is CASSRMWASNEQFF. CDR3 bases: TGTGCCAGCAGCCGCATGTGGGCTTCTAATGAGCAGTTCTTC.

The chain is built from TRBV4-2 and TRBJ2-5; D is unresolved. The CDR3 runs 15 residues. V lost 3 bases and J 0 bases, leaving 11 bases between the germline ends. Germline values: CDR1 LGHNA, CDR2 YNFKEQ. CDR3: CASSQDPWNQETQYF. The CDR3 DNA reads TGTGCCAGCAGCCAGGATCCGTGGAACCAAGAGACCCAGTACTTC.

V gene TRBV21-1 combines with J gene TRBJ2-5; TRBD1, the D gene given by the table, was not confirmed from the DNA. TRBV21-1 constitutes a pseudogene. The CDR3 consists of 15 residues. Here the CDR3 DNA reads TGTGCCAGCAGCAAATCGGGGGACAGAGAAGAGACCCAGTACTTC. It codes for CASSKSGDREETQYF.

The CDR3 DNA reads TGTGCCAGCAGCCAAGTGGTAGATCTGCTTTACACCGGGGAGCTGTTTTTT. Amino acid sequence: CASSQVVDLLYTGELFF. J is TRBJ2-2 and V is TRBV4-2, with no clear D. Germline CDR1 and CDR2: LGHNA and YNFKEQ. With 1 base removed from V and 3 bases from J, the gap between germline ends came to 15 bases. The CDR3 runs 17 residues.

This clone is medium-sized (0.01 to 0.1%). This chain uses TRBV9 with TRBJ2-7, with D tentatively TRBD1 or TRBD2 (5 bases each). The CDR3 runs to 16 residues. From germline, CDR1 is SGDLS and CDR2 YYNGEE. Trimming stripped 1 base from V and 2 bases from J, with 16 bases between. CDR3: CASSVRGDPKPYEQYF. The CDR3, as DNA: TGTGCCAGCAGCGTAAGGGGAGACCCCAAACCCTACGAGCAGTACTTC.

The rearrangement links TRBV11-2 to TRBJ1-1; tentative D call: TRBD1 (5 bases). The length of the CDR3 is 12 residues. CDR1 is SGHAT and CDR2 is FQNNGV in the germline V gene. Trimming removed 8 bases from V and 7 bases from J, with 14 bases in between. This CDR3 reads CASGNQGLEAFF. CDR3 nucleotide sequence: TGTGCCAGCGGCAATCAGGGACTTGAAGCTTTCTTT.

The gene calls are TRBV5-1 and TRBJ2-7; TRBD1 is a possible D gene (5 bases). The CDR3 runs 13 residues. CDR1 and CDR2 from the germline V gene are SGHRS and YFSETQ. V was cut by 0 bases and J by 3 bases, with 7 bases left in between. Written as DNA, the CDR3 is TGCGCCAGCAGCTTGGACAGGAGCTACGAGCAGTACTTC. Translated: CASSLDRSYEQYF.

There are a few counts of this clone. This chain uses TRBV4-1 with TRBJ2-3, with 10 bases aligning to TRBD2. This CDR3 region has 20 residues. J gave up 0 bases and V 0 bases, and 12 bases lay outside the gene matches. CDR1 MGHRA and CDR2 YSYEKL come from the germline V gene. The CDR3 nucleotides are TGCGCCAGCAGCCAAGAAGGGTCTAGCGGGAGTGGAACTAGCACAGATACGCAGTATTTT. The encoded protein is CASSQEGSSGSGTSTDTQYF.

V usage is TRBV27 and J usage is TRBJ1-1; weak D call: TRBD1 (6 bases). Trimming pared 6 bases from V and 5 bases from J, leaving 10 bases between. The CDR3 runs 12 residues. Germline values: CDR1 MNHEY, CDR2 SMNVEV (reference sequence). The CDR3 DNA reads TGTGCCAGCAGCCGGGGGGCGACTGAAGCTTTCTTT. Translated: CASSRGATEAFF.

This clone has just a few counts. The chain is built from TRBV4-1 and TRBJ1-2; no firm D call. CDR3 length: 14 amino acids. Germline loops: CDR1 MGHRA, CDR2 YSYEKL. V was shortened by 0 bases and J by 0 bases, with 5 bases between the two germline ends. The DNA for the CDR3 is TGCGCCAGCAGCCAAGACGGAGCTAACTATGGCTACACCTTC. Translated, it gives CASSQDGANYGYTF.

The chain uses TRBV30 and TRBJ1-1; no firm D call. This CDR3 spans 14 amino acids. Trimming shortened V by 3 bases and J by 8 bases, and 19 bases separated the two germline ends. The germline CDR1 and CDR2 sequences are GTSNPN and SVGIG (reference sequence). The chain's CDR3 is CAWRATTGKHEAFF. The DNA for the CDR3 is TGTGCCTGGAGAGCCACAACGGGGAAACACGAAGCTTTCTTT. The full variable domain, completed using reference TRBV30 and TRBJ1-1, is SQTIHQWPATLVQPVGSPLSLECTVEGTSNPNLYWYRQAAGRGLQLLFYSVGIGQISSEVPQNLSASRPQDRQFILSSKKLLLSDSGFYLCAWRATTGKHEAFFGQGTRLTVV.

In this sample, this clone turned up a few times. The chain recombines TRBV7-6 with TRBJ2-7, with D possibly TRBD2 on 6 matching bases. Germline loops: CDR1 SGHVS, CDR2 FNYEAQ. The CDR3 extends over 13 amino acids. V lost 4 bases to trimming and J lost 5 bases, with 12 bases between them. Here the CDR3 reads CASSYGTGDEQYF. The CDR3 coding sequence is TGTGCCAGCAGCTACGGTACGGGGGACGAGCAGTACTTC.

There are a few counts of this clone. This chain joins TRBV30 and TRBJ1-1, with D maybe TRBD1 (6 bases). V lost 4 bases and J lost 11, with 14 bases in between. This CDR3 comprises 11 residues. Germline V CDR1 and CDR2: GTSNPN, SVGIG (reference sequence). CDR3 in amino acids: CAWKRGAGAFF. The CDR3 DNA is TGTGCCTGGAAGAGGGGGGCGGGTGCTTTCTTT.

The chain recombines TRBV9 with TRBJ1-2, with D unclear. V gave up 1 base and J gave up 0 bases, with 16 bases separating them. Germline assignment: CDR1 SGDLS and CDR2 YYNGEE. This CDR3 spans 17 amino acids. The CDR3, as DNA: TGTGCCAGCAGCGTATATTCCAACCCTACCTCTAACTATGGCTACACCTTC. Its translation: CASSVYSNPTSNYGYTF.

This clone came up a few times. V is TRBV23-1 and J is TRBJ2-1, with no clear D. TRBV23-1 is labeled an ORF, and its function is uncertain. CDR3 length equals 13 residues. V lost 11 bases and J lost 6, with 17 bases in between. As DNA, the CDR3 is TGCGCCTGGCGACTTTTCTTCCGCAATGAGCAGTTCTTC. Amino acids: CAWRLFFRNEQFF.

In this sample, this clone turned up a few times. This chain connects TRBV30 to TRBJ2-3; 12 bases match TRBD2. Looked up from germline, CDR1 is GTSNPN and CDR2 is SVGIG (reference sequence). With 2 bases clipped from V and 5 bases from J, the junction kept 8 bases outside the gene matches. This CDR3 comprises 16 residues. Here the CDR3 DNA reads TGTGCCTGGAGTCTTGGACTAGCGGGATCTCAAGATACGCAGTATTTT. As protein: CAWSLGLAGSQDTQYF.